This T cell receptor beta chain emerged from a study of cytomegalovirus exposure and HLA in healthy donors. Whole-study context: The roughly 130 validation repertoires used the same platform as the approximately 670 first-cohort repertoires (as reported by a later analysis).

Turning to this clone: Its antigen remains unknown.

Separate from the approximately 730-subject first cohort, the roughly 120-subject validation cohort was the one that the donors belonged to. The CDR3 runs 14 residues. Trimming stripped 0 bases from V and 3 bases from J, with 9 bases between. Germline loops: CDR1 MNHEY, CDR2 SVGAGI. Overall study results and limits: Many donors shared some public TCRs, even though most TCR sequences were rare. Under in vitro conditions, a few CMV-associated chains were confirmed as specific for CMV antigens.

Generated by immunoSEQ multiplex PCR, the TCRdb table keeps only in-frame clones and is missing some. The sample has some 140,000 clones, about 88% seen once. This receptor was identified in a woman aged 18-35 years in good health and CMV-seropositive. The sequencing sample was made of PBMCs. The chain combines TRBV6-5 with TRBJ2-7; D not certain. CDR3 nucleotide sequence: TGTGCCAGCAGTTACTCGAGGTACGACTACGAGCAGTACTTC. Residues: CASSYSRYDYEQYF.